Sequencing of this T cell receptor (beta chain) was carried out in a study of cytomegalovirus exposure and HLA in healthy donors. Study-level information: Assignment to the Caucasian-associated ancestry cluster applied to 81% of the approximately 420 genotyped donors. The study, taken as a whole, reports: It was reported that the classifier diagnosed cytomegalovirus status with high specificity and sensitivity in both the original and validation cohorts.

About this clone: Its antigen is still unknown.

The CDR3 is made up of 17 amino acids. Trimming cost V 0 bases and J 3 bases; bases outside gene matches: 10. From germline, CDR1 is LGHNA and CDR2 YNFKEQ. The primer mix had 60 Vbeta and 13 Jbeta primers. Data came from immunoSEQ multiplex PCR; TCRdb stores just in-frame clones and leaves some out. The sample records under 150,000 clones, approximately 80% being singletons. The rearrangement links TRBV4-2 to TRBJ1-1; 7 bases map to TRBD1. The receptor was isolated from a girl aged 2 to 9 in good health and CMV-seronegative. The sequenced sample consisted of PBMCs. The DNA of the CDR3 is TGTGCCAGCAGCCAAGATTCGGGACAGACTATTGACACTGAAGCTTTCTTT. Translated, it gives CASSQDSGQTIDTEAFF.